A single sample is the source of the 30 T cell receptor beta chains below, sequenced in a study of T-cell memory formation after mild COVID-19. TCRdb analysed the 5' RACE reads with MiXCR anew, one entry per CDR3 protein. The sample yields 140,000 to 150,000 distinct CDR3 sequences, over 6% seen once. The sample comprised PBMCs or a T cell subset sorted from them (not recorded which). The receptors here all came from an adult woman who had mild COVID-19 (a few samples of this study predate the infection). Cell type and time point are not known.

This clonotype was counted ten times or more. The genes are TRBV30 and TRBJ1-5; D perhaps matches TRBD1 (5 bases). Germline assignment: CDR1 GTSNPN and CDR2 SVGIG (reference sequence). With 0 bases removed from V and 4 bases from J, the gap between germline ends came to 13 bases. This CDR3 contains 15 residues. CDR3 protein: CAWSVGGIANQPQHF. In DNA, the CDR3 is TGTGCCTGGAGTGTGGGGGGGATCGCAAATCAGCCCCAGCATTTT.

J is TRBJ2-5 and V is TRBV18; D gene uncertain. This CDR3 contains 17 residues. Germline loops: CDR1 KGHSH, CDR2 LQKENI. V lost 2 bases to trimming and J lost 2 bases, with 18 bases between them. CDR3 sequence (DNA): TGTGCCAGCTCACCAGGAATCTCGTTACAGCCTCAAGAGACCCAGTACTTC. Translated: CASSPGISLQPQETQYF. Variable domain in full (rest from reference TRBV18 and TRBJ2-5): NAGVMQNPRHLVRRRGQEARLRCSPMKGHSHVYWYRQLPEEGLKFMVYLQKENIIDESGMPKERFSAEFPKEGPSILRIQQVVRGDSAAYFCASSPGISLQPQETQYFGPGTRLLVL.

The J gene is TRBJ2-2, the V gene TRBV12-3 or TRBV12-4, with no clear D. Trimming left V 6 bases short and J 1 base short, with 6 bases between. The CDR3 consists of 13 residues. The DNA for the CDR3 is TGTGCCAGCAGGAGACAGAACACCGGGGAGCTGTTTTTT. Translating it yields CASRRQNTGELFF.

This clonotype was detected only a few times. The chain uses TRBV5-4 and TRBJ2-7, with TRBD1 matching over 7 bases. Losses at the gene ends were 4 bases for V and 4 bases for J; bases not matched to a gene: 8. The CDR3 is 14 amino acids. Per germline, CDR1 SGHNT and CDR2 YYREEE (reference sequence). CDR3 region: CASSKTGTDYEQYF. CDR3 DNA sequence: TGTGCCAGCAGCAAAACCGGGACAGATTACGAGCAGTACTTC.

The chain couples TRBV20-1 to TRBJ2-3; 10 bases line up with TRBD2. V dropped 4 bases and J dropped 3; count of bases not matched to a gene: 4. Germline loops: CDR1 DFQATT, CDR2 SNEGSKA (reference sequence). The CDR3 loop spans 14 amino acids. CDR3 in amino acids: CSAIGLAVTDTQYF. CDR3 nucleotide sequence: TGCAGTGCTATTGGACTAGCGGTAACAGATACGCAGTATTTT.

This clonotype was observed a handful of times. V and J are TRBV4-1 and TRBJ1-3; D is perhaps TRBD1 (5 bases). The CDR3 length is 15 residues. V lost 4 bases and J 4 bases, leaving 14 bases between the germline ends. Germline V gene sequence: CDR1 MGHRA, CDR2 YSYEKL. Here the CDR3 reads CASSLSGGSGNTIYF. CDR3 sequence (DNA): TGCGCCAGCAGCCTAAGTGGGGGATCAGGAAACACCATATATTTT.

The J gene is TRBJ2-6, the V gene TRBV18, with 8 bases aligning to TRBD1. The CDR3 extends over 19 amino acids. The ends lost 1 base at V and 0 bases at J; junction bases unmatched: 8. Germline V gene data show CDR1 as KGHSH and CDR2 as LQKENI. The CDR3 sequence is CASSPQQGAGSSGANVLTF. CDR3 nucleotides: TGTGCCAGCTCACCACAGCAGGGGGCAGGTAGCTCTGGGGCCAACGTCCTGACTTTC. Looking up the rest from reference TRBV18 and TRBJ2-6 gives the full variable domain: NAGVMQNPRHLVRRRGQEARLRCSPMKGHSHVYWYRQLPEEGLKFMVYLQKENIIDESGMPKERFSAEFPKEGPSILRIQQVVRGDSAAYFCASSPQQGAGSSGANVLTFGAGSRLTVL.

This clonotype was counted a few times. The rearrangement uses TRBV7-8 and TRBJ1-3; maybe TRBD1 (5 bases). The germline V and J ends were trimmed by 1 base and 4 bases, with 11 bases remaining between them. Germline V gene data show CDR1 as SGHVS and CDR2 as FQNEAQ. The CDR3 has 15 amino acids. CDR3 DNA sequence: TGTGCCAGCAGCTTAGTAGGGGCGTCCGGAAACACCATATATTTT. This codes for CASSLVGASGNTIYF.

This clonotype was observed a few times. This sequence joins TRBV18 and TRBJ1-2; D is unresolved. V lost 0 bases and J 4 bases, leaving 9 bases between the germline ends. CDR3 length equals 14 residues. Per germline, CDR1 KGHSH and CDR2 LQKENI. This chain's CDR3 is CASSPPGRPYGYTF. In DNA form, the CDR3 reads TGTGCCAGCTCACCACCGGGCAGGCCCTATGGCTACACCTTC.

The sample holds many counts of this clonotype. The rearrangement links TRBV24-1 to TRBJ2-5; D is unclear. The length of the CDR3 is 14 residues. Germline loops: CDR1 KGHDR, CDR2 SFDVKD. Trimming stripped 1 base from V and 2 bases from J, with 7 bases between. CDR3 nucleotides: TGTGCCACCAGTGATTTTCCGGCTCAAGAGACCCAGTACTTC. Translation: CATSDFPAQETQYF.

There are many counts of this clonotype. The V and J genes are TRBV20-1 and TRBJ1-2, with TRBD1 matching over 10 bases. Per the germline V gene, CDR1 is DFQATT and CDR2 is SNEGSKA (reference sequence). This CDR3 has 16 residues. Trimming cost V 1 base and J 4 bases; bases outside gene matches: 9. CDR3 coding DNA: TGCAGTGCTAGAGCCGGGACAGGGGTGGGGGCCTATGGCTACACCTTC. This gives the protein CSARAGTGVGAYGYTF.

The table lists this clonotype with many counts. The chain recombines TRBV6-5 with TRBJ2-3; TRBD2 aligns across 10 bases. The CDR3 covers 17 residues. Germline CDR1 MNHEY, CDR2 SVGAGI. The trim removed 5 bases at V and 4 bases at J, leaving 12 bases unmatched. The CDR3 DNA reads TGTGCCAGCAGTCCGAACCTCCTAGCGGGAGTCTCAGATACGCAGTATTTT. This translates into CASSPNLLAGVSDTQYF.

Ten or more counts support this clonotype. The chain links TRBV5-1 to TRBJ2-2; TRBD2 is a possible D gene (6 bases). Germline V gene sequence: CDR1 SGHRS, CDR2 YFSETQ. V shed 2 bases and J shed 7 bases, with 12 bases lying between them. The CDR3 covers 14 residues. CDR3 in DNA: TGCGCCAGCAGCTTCGCGGGACGGGGCGGGGAGCTGTTTTTT. It specifies CASSFAGRGGELFF.

In this sample, this clonotype turned up a few times. The gene calls are TRBV24-1 and TRBJ1-1; TRBD1 aligns across 9 bases. CDR1 is KGHDR and CDR2 is SFDVKD in the germline V gene. J gave up 3 bases and V 4 bases, and 5 bases lay outside the gene matches. The length of the CDR3 is 15 residues. The CDR3 loop is CATSESTGGYTEAFF. DNA of the CDR3: TGTGCCACCAGTGAATCGACAGGGGGGTACACTGAAGCTTTCTTT.

This clonotype has a handful of counts. The chain is built from TRBV11-2 and TRBJ2-2; D may correspond to TRBD1 or TRBD2 (5 bases each). The germline V gene encodes CDR1 SGHAT and CDR2 FQNNGV. The CDR3 has 14 amino acids. V was trimmed by 5 bases and J by 6 bases, leaving 13 bases between them. CDR3 sequence reads: CASSPRRGPGELFF. For the CDR3, the DNA is TGTGCCAGCAGCCCCCGCCGGGGACCCGGGGAGCTGTTTTTT.

There are a few counts of this clonotype. The CDR3 region has the DNA TGTGCCAGTAGTACGGGGCCAGGATATTCACCCCTCCACTTT. It yields the protein CASSTGPGYSPLHF. J is TRBJ1-6 and V is TRBV19; D possibly corresponds to TRBD1 (5 bases). This CDR3 spans 14 amino acids. Germline V gene sequence: CDR1 LNHDA, CDR2 SQIVND (reference sequence). Deletions cut 4 bases from V and 8 bases from J, with 12 bases between. Full variable domain (remainder filled in from reference TRBV19 and TRBJ1-6): DGGITQSPKYLFRKEGQNVTLSCEQNLNHDAMYWYRQDPGQGLRLIYYSQIVNDFQKGDIAEGYSVSREKKESFPLTVTSAQKNPTAFYLCASSTGPGYSPLHFGNGTRLTVT.

In this sample, this clonotype turned up a few times. This chain links TRBV24-1 with TRBJ2-4; D perhaps matches TRBD1 (5 bases). The length of the CDR3 is 13 residues. V was pared by 9 bases and J by 8 bases, with 16 bases between. Germline V gene lookup returns CDR1 KGHDR and CDR2 SFDVKD. As DNA, the CDR3 is TGTGCCACCGGCTCGCCAGGGAAGGACATTCAGTACTTC. Encoded protein: CATGSPGKDIQYF.

The sample holds many counts of this clonotype. The chain links TRBV6-5 to TRBJ1-4; TRBD1 aligns across 7 bases. With 4 bases clipped from V and 5 bases from J, the junction kept 7 bases outside the gene matches. The germline V gene encodes CDR1 MNHEY and CDR2 SVGAGI. The CDR3 contains 15 residues. The CDR3 region is CASSFSTGSNEKLFF. The CDR3 DNA reads TGTGCCAGCAGTTTTTCGACAGGGTCGAATGAAAAACTGTTTTTT.

This clonotype has only a few counts. V is TRBV12-3 or TRBV12-4 and J is TRBJ1-6, with TRBD1 matching 10 bases. The CDR3 totals 17 residues. The V and J ends lost 5 bases and 6 bases, in that order; junction bases with no gene match: 10. The CDR3, as DNA: TGTGCCAGCAGTCCAAGTTACCGGGACAGGGGTAATTCACCCCTCCACTTT. The encoded protein is CASSPSYRDRGNSPLHF.

The chain couples TRBV5-4 to TRBJ1-1, with 8 positions matching TRBD1. The CDR3 contains 14 residues. The germline V gene encodes CDR1 SGHNT and CDR2 YYREEE (reference sequence). The J segment lost 1 base and the V segment lost 5 bases, leaving 4 bases of the junction unmatched. The CDR3 DNA follows: TGTGCCAGCAGTCAGGGGACAGGGAACACTGAAGCTTTCTTT. Amino acid sequence: CASSQGTGNTEAFF.

At least ten counts were recorded for this clonotype. The chain links TRBV7-9 to TRBJ2-7; no definite D call. Germline values: CDR1 SEHNR, CDR2 FQNEAQ (reference sequence). This CDR3 contains 13 residues. V lost 1 base and J 4 bases, leaving 8 bases between the germline ends. CDR3 in amino acids: CASSLDRFYEQYF. The CDR3 nucleotides are TGTGCCAGCAGCTTAGACAGATTTTACGAGCAGTACTTC.

The chain employs TRBV5-5 and TRBJ2-7; 7 bases are a match to TRBD1. Trimming removed 0 bases from V and 2 bases from J; junction bases left unmatched: 5. The germline gives CDR1 SGHKS, CDR2 YYEKEE (reference sequence). The CDR3 loop spans 15 amino acids. CDR3 sequence reads: CASSLGGTATYEQYF. The CDR3 region has the DNA TGTGCCAGCAGCTTGGGGGGGACAGCTACCTACGAGCAGTACTTC.

This clonotype came up a few times. This chain uses TRBV6-8 with TRBJ2-7, with D uncertain. The CDR3 length is 16 residues. The germline V gene encodes CDR1 MNHGY and CDR2 SAAAGT. V was shortened by 4 bases and J by 0 bases, with 16 bases between the two germline ends. The CDR3, as DNA: TGTGCCAGCAGTTCTCCAGTACTCCCGCCCTCCTACGAGCAGTACTTC. Protein product: CASSSPVLPPSYEQYF.

This clonotype has more than one count but fewer than ten. The rearrangement joins TRBV14 to TRBJ2-1; perhaps TRBD1 as D (6 bases). CDR3 length equals 12 residues. Trimming cost V 4 bases and J 8 bases, with 9 bases left between them. CDR1 is SGHDN, CDR2 FVKESK, per germline. CDR3 protein: CASSPSGDEQFF. The CDR3 region has the DNA TGTGCCAGCAGCCCCTCAGGGGATGAGCAGTTCTTC. Variable domain in full (rest from reference TRBV14 and TRBJ2-1): EAGVTQFPSHSVIEKGQTVTLRCDPISGHDNLYWYRRVMGKEIKFLLHFVKESKQDESGMPNNRFLAERTGGTYSTLKVQPAELEDSGVYFCASSPSGDEQFFGPGTRLTVL.

This clonotype was seen repeatedly, ten times or more. The gene calls are TRBV30 and TRBJ2-5; TRBD2 is a possible D gene (6 bases). From germline, CDR1 is GTSNPN and CDR2 SVGIG (reference sequence). The CDR3 length is 13 residues. Trimming took off 4 bases at V and 4 bases at J, with 13 bases between the two ends. In nucleotides, the CDR3 is TGTGCCTGGACAAGGAGGGTGGGAGAGACCCAGTACTTC. Amino acids: CAWTRRVGETQYF.

This clonotype was picked up a small number of times. The chain joins TRBV3-1 to TRBJ2-7; D is ambiguous. The CDR3 consists of 17 residues. V was trimmed by 0 bases and J by 0 bases, leaving 15 bases between them. CDR1 and CDR2 from the germline V gene are LGHDT and YNNKEL (reference sequence). CDR3 region: CASSQEARQASSYEQYF. DNA of the CDR3: TGTGCCAGCAGCCAAGAAGCGCGGCAGGCGAGCTCCTACGAGCAGTACTTC.

This clonotype was picked up a small number of times. The chain is built from TRBV5-1 and TRBJ1-1; no clear D. Germline values: CDR1 SGHRS, CDR2 YFSETQ. The CDR3 covers 14 residues. V gave up 1 base and J gave up 1 base, with 8 bases separating them. The CDR3 nucleotides read TGCGCCAGCAGCTTGACAGTTTCGAACACTGAAGCTTTCTTT. Translating it yields CASSLTVSNTEAFF.

This chain joins TRBV7-2 and TRBJ2-4; the D gene is possibly TRBD2 (5 bases). Germline CDR1 is SGHTA and CDR2 is FQGNSA. The CDR3 consists of 15 residues. V lost 1 base, J lost 1 base, and 8 bases lay in between. The DNA for the CDR3 is TGTGCCAGCAGCTTAGTCGGGGTTGCCAAAAACATTCAGTACTTC. Protein: CASSLVGVAKNIQYF.

The chain carries TRBV20-1 and TRBJ2-2, with D tentatively TRBD1 (5 bases). The V gene lost 5 bases and the J gene lost 6 bases, with 13 bases spanning the gap. This CDR3 comprises 13 residues. Per germline, CDR1 DFQATT and CDR2 SNEGSKA (reference sequence). The CDR3 nucleotides are TGCAGTGCTTGTGGGCAGGGCCCCGGGGAGCTGTTTTTT. It yields the protein CSACGQGPGELFF.

V usage is TRBV9 and J usage is TRBJ1-1; possibly TRBD1 for D (6 bases). The ends were cut back, 0 bases at V and 5 bases at J, with 11 bases in the middle. Germline-derived CDR1 and CDR2 are SGDLS and YYNGEE. This CDR3 is 14 amino acids long. The DNA of the CDR3 is TGTGCCAGCAGCGTAGAGCCCAGGGGTACTGAAGCTTTCTTT. Amino acids: CASSVEPRGTEAFF.